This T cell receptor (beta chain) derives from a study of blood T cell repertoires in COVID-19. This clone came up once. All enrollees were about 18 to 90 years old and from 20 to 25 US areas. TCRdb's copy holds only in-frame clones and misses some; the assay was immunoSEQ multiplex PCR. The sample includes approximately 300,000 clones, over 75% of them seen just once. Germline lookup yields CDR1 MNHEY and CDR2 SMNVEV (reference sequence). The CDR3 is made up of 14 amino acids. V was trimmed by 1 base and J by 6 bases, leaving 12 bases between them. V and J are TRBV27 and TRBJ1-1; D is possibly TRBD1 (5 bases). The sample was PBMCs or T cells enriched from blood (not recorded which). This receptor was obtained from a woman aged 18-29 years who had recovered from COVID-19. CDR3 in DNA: TGTGCCAGCAGTTTATTTGGGGGAGGCCCTGAAGCTTTCTTT. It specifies CASSLFGGGPEAFF.